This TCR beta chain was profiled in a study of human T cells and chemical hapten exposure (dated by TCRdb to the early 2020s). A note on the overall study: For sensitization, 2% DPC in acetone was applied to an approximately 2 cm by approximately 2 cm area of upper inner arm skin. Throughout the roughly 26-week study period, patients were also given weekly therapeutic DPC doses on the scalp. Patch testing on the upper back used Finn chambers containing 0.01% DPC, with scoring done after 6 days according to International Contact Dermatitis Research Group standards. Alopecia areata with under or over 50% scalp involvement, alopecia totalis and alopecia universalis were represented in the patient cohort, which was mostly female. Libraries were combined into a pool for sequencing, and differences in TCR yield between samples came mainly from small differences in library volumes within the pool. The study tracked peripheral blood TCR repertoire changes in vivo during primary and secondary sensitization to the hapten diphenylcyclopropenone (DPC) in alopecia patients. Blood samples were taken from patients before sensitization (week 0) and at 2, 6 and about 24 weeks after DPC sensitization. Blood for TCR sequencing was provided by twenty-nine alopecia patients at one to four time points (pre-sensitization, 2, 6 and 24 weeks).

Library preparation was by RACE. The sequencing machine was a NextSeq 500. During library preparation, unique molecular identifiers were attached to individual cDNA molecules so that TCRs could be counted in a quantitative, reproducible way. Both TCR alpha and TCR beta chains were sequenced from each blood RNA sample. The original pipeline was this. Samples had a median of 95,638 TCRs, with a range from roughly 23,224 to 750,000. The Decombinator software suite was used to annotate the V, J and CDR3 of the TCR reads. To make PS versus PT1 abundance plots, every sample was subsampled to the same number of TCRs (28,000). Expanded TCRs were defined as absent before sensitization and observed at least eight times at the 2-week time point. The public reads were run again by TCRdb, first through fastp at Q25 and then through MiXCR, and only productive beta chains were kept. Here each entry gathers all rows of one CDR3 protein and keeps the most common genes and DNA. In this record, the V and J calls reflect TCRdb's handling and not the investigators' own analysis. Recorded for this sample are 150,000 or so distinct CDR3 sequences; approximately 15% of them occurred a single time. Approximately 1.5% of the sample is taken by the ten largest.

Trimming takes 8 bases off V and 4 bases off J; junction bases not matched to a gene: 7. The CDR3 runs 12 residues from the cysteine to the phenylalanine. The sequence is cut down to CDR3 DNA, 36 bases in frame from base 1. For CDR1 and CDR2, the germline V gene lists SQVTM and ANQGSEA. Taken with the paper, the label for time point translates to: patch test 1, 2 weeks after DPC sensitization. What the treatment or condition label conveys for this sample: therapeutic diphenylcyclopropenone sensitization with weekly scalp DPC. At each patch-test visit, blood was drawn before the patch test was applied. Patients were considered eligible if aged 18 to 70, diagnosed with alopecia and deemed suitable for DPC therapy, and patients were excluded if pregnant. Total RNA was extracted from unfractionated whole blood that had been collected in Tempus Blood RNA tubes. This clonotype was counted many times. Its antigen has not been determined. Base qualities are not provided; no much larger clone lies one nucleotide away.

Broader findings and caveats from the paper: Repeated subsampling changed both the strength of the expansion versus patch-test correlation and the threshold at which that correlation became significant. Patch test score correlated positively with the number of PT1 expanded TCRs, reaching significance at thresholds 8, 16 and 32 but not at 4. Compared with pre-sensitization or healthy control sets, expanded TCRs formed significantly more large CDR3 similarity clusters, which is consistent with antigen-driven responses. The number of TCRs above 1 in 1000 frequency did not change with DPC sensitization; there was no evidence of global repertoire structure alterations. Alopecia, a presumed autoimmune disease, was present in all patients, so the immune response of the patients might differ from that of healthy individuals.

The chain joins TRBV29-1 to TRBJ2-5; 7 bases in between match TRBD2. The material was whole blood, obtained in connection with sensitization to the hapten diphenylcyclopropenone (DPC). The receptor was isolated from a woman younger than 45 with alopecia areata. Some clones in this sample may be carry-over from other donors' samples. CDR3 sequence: CSSGLSSETQYF. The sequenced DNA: TGCAGCTCGGGACTATCATCAGAGACCCAGTACTTC.